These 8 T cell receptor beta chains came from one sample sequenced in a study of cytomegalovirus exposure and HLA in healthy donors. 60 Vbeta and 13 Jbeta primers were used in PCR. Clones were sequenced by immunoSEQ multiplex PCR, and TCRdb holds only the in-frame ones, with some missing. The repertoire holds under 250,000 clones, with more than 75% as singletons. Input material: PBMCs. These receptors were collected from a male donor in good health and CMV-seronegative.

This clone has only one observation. CDR3 sequence: CASSRTSGALSTDTQYF. The CDR3 coding sequence is TGTGCCAGTAGTCGGACTAGCGGGGCCCTGAGCACAGATACGCAGTATTTT. V and J are TRBV19 and TRBJ2-3, with 12 bases that match TRBD2. The CDR3 totals 17 residues. V lost 5 bases to trimming and J lost 0 bases; unmatched junction nucleotides: 6. The germline V gene has CDR1 LNHDA and CDR2 SQIVND (reference sequence).

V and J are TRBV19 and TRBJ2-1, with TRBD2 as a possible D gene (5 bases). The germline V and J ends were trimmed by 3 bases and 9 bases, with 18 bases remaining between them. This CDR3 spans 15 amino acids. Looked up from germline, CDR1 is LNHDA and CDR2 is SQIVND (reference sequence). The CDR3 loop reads CASSMGLLGGGEQFF. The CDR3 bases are TGTGCCAGTAGTATGGGGTTACTAGGAGGCGGTGAGCAGTTCTTC. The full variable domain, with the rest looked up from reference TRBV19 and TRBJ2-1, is DGGITQSPKYLFRKEGQNVTLSCEQNLNHDAMYWYRQDPGQGLRLIYYSQIVNDFQKGDIAEGYSVSREKKESFPLTVTSAQKNPTAFYLCASSMGLLGGGEQFFGPGTRLTVL.

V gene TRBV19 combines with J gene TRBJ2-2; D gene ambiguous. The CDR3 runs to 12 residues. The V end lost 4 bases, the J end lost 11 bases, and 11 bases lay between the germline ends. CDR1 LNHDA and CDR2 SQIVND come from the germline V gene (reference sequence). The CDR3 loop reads CASSTQAYELFF. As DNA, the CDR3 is TGTGCCAGTAGTACCCAGGCCTATGAGCTGTTTTTT.

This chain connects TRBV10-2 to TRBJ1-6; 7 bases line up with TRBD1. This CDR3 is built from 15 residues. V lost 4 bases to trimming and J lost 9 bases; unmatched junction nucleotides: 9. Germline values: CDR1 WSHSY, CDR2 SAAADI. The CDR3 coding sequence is TGCGCCAGCAGTGGGCGGGACAGCCCCGGTTCACCCCTCCACTTT. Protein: CASSGRDSPGSPLHF.

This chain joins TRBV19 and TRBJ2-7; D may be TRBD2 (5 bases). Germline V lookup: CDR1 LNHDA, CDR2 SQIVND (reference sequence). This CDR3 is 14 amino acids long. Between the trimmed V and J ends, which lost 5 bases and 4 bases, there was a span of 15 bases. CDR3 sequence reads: CASSSDYPGYEQYF. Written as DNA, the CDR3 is TGTGCCAGTAGTTCTGACTACCCTGGGTACGAGCAGTACTTC.

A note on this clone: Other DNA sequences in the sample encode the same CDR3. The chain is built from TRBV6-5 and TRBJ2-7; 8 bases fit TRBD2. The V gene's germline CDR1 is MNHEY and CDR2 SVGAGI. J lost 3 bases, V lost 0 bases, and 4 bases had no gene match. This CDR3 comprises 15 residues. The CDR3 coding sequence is TGTGCCAGCAGTTACTCAACCCTAGCGGGCTACGAGCAGTACTTC. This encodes CASSYSTLAGYEQYF.

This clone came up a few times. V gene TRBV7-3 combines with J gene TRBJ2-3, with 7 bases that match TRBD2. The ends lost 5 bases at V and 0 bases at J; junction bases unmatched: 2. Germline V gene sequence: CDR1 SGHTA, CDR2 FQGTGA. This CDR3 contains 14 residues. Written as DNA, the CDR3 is TGTGCCAGCAGCGGCGGGGGAAGCACAGATACGCAGTATTTT. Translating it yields CASSGGGSTDTQYF.

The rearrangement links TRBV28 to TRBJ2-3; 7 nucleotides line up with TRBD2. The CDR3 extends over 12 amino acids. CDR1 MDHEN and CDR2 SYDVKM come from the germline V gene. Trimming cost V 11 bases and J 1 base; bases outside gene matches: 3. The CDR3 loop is CASRGGTDTQYF. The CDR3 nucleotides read TGTGCCTCACGGGGGGGCACAGATACGCAGTATTTT. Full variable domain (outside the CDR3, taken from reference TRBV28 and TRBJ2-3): DVKVTQSSRYLVKRTGEKVFLECVQDMDHENMFWYRQDPGLGLRLIYFSYDVKMKEKGDIPEGYSVSREKKERFSLILESASTNQTSMYLCASRGGTDTQYFGPGTRLTVL.